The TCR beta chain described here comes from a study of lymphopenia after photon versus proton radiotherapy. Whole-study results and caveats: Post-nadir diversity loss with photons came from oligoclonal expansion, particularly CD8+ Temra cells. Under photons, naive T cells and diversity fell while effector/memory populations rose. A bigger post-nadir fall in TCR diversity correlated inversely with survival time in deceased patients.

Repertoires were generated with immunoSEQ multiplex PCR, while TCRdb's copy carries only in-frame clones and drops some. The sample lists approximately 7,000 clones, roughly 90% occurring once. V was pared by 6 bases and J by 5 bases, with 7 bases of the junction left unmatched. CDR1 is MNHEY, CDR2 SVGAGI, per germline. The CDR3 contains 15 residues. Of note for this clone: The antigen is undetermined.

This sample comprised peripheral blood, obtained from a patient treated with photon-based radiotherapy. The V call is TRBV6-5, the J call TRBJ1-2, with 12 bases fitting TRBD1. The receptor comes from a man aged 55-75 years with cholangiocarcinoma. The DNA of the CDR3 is TGTGCCAGCAGCCTAGGGACAGGGGGCGTGTATGGCTACACCTTC. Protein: CASSLGTGGVYGYTF.